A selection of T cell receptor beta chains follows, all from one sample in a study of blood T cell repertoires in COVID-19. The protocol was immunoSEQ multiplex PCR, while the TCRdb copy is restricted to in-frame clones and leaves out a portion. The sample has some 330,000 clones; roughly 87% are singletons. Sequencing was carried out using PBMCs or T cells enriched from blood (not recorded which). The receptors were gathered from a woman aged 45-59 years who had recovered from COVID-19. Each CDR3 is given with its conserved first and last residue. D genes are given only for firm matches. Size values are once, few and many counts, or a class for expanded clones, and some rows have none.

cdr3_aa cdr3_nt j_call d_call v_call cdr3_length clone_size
CAWSVLGASLTGELFF TGTGCCTGGAGTGTACTTGGGGCAAGTCTCACCGGGGAGCTGTTTTTT TRBJ2-2 . TRBV30 16 once
CASSPFSENTGELFF TGTGCCAGCAGTCCCTTTTCAGAGAACACCGGGGAGCTGTTTTTT TRBJ2-2 . TRBV6-2/TRBV6-3 15 .
CASSLLAGDTDTQYF TGTGCCAGCAGCTTATTAGCGGGGGACACAGATACGCAGTATTTT TRBJ2-3 TRBD2 TRBV7-3 15 .
CASREGEVPSGELFF TGTGCCAGTAGAGAAGGGGAAGTTCCTTCGGGGGAGCTGTTTTTT TRBJ2-2 . TRBV19 15 .
CASSTRTGVGANEKLFF TGTGCCAGTAGTACCAGAACCGGGGTAGGAGCTAATGAAAAACTGTTTTTT TRBJ1-4 . TRBV19 17 .
CASSRTGGLGNTIYF TGTGCCAGTAGTAGAACAGGGGGCCTTGGAAACACCATATATTTT TRBJ1-3 TRBD1 TRBV19 15 .
CASSQEAYNTGELFF TGTGCCAGCAGCCAAGAAGCCTACAACACCGGGGAGCTGTTTTTT TRBJ2-2 . TRBV4-2 15 .
CASSLGRGGMNEQFF TGTGCCAGCAGCTTAGGACGCGGGGGGATGAATGAGCAGTTCTTC TRBJ2-1 TRBD2 TRBV7-3 15 .
CASSLRRGLETQYF TGTGCCAGCAGCCTCCGCAGGGGGCTGGAGACCCAGTACTTC TRBJ2-5 TRBD1 TRBV3-1/TRBV3-2 14 .
CASSVGLAGGSTLDTQYF TGTGCCAGCAGTGTCGGGCTAGCGGGGGGCAGTACACTAGATACGCAGTATTTT TRBJ2-3 TRBD2 TRBV6-1 18 .
CASSPRQAMNTEAFF TGTGCCAGCAGCCCACGACAGGCCATGAACACTGAAGCTTTCTTT TRBJ1-1 . TRBV9 15 .
CASSPLQGINQPQHF TGTGCCAGCAGCCCCCTGCAGGGGATTAATCAGCCCCAGCATTTT TRBJ1-5 . TRBV7-9 15 .
CASSLGGLRAGNNEQFF TGTGCCAGCAGCTTGGGGGGGCTCAGGGCGGGTAACAATGAGCAGTTCTTC TRBJ2-1 . TRBV5-4 17 .
CASSSTTGQPYEQYF TGTGCCAGCAGCTCCACCACTGGACAGCCTTACGAGCAGTACTTC TRBJ2-7 . TRBV7-3 15 .
CASSPWTGMNTEAFF TGTGCCAGCAGCCCTTGGACAGGGATGAACACTGAAGCTTTCTTT TRBJ1-1 TRBD1 TRBV9 15 many
CASSVGDRGLNTEAFF TGTGCCAGCAGCGTCGGGGACAGGGGACTGAACACTGAAGCTTTCTTT TRBJ1-1 TRBD1 TRBV9 16 .
CASSRSAGDPGELFF TGTGCCAGCAGCCGCAGCGCAGGGGACCCCGGGGAGCTGTTTTTT TRBJ2-2 . TRBV7-2 15 few
CTSSQMGRETEAFF TGCACCAGCAGCCAAATGGGGCGGGAGACTGAAGCTTTCTTT TRBJ1-1 . TRBV1 14 .
CASSALAGGPVVETQYF TGTGCCAGCAGCGCCCTAGCGGGAGGGCCAGTCGTTGAGACCCAGTACTTC TRBJ2-5 TRBD2 TRBV9 17 .
CASSHGQGEAFF TGTGCCAGCAGCCACGGACAGGGTGAAGCTTTCTTT TRBJ1-1 TRBD1 TRBV7-3 12 once
CASSSSSGGYEQYF TGTGCCAGCAGTTCAAGCTCCGGGGGCTACGAGCAGTACTTC TRBJ2-7 . TRBV6-5 14 once
CASSLGTGVAGGPMSEQFF TGTGCCAGCAGCCTCGGGACAGGGGTAGCGGGAGGACCGATGAGTGAGCAGTTCTTC TRBJ2-1 . TRBV4-2 19 .
CASSLDRNNEQFF TGCGCCAGCAGCTTGGACAGAAACAATGAGCAGTTCTTC TRBJ2-1 . TRBV5-1 13 many
CASSLTSGSGYEQYF TGTGCCAGCAGCCTCACTAGCGGGAGTGGATACGAGCAGTACTTC TRBJ2-7 TRBD2 TRBV3-1/TRBV3-2 15 few
CASSQPGPGELFF TGCGCCAGCAGCCAACCAGGGCCCGGGGAGCTGTTTTTT TRBJ2-2 . TRBV4-1 13 .
CASSPLDRVGNEQFF TGTGCCAGCAGCCCCCTGGACAGGGTGGGTAATGAGCAGTTCTTC TRBJ2-1 TRBD1 TRBV11-3 15 .
CSADRTAQAEAFF TGCAGCGCGGATCGGACAGCTCAGGCTGAAGCTTTCTTT TRBJ1-1 . TRBV29-1 13 few
CAISESTAGGLRDYGYTF TGTGCCATCAGTGAGTCGACGGCAGGGGGACTTCGGGACTATGGCTACACCTTC TRBJ1-2 TRBD1 TRBV10-3 18 .
CACRRRAGAPSSYNEQFF TGTGCCTGTCGGAGGCGAGCGGGGGCCCCTAGCTCCTACAATGAGCAGTTCTTC TRBJ2-1 TRBD2 TRBV30 18 .
CASSHGSGGDTQYF TGTGCCAGCAGCCATGGTAGCGGCGGAGATACGCAGTATTTT TRBJ2-3 . TRBV7-3 14 .
CASKVSNLAKNIQYF TGTGCCAGTAAAGTGTCTAATTTAGCCAAAAACATTCAGTACTTC TRBJ2-4 . TRBV19 15 .
CASSYSAEYGYTF TGTGCCAGCAGTTACTCGGCGGAATATGGCTACACCTTC TRBJ1-2 . TRBV6-5 13 .
CASSGSPPGEAFF TGTGCCAGCAGTGGGTCCCCTCCGGGAGAAGCTTTCTTT TRBJ1-1 . TRBV2 13 few
CASSPSGGRSPYEQYF TGTGCCAGTAGCCCCAGCGGTGGCAGGTCACCCTACGAGCAGTACTTC TRBJ2-7 . TRBV19 16 .
CASSYPAGGTALNYNEQFF TGTGCCAGCAGTTACCCGGCTGGGGGGACAGCCTTGAACTACAATGAGCAGTTCTTC TRBJ2-1 . TRBV6-2/TRBV6-3 19 .
CATSRSRNRATEAFF TGTGCCACCAGCAGATCACGTAACAGGGCCACTGAAGCTTTCTTT TRBJ1-1 . TRBV15 15 .
CATSRERVGGYEQYF TGTGCCACCAGCAGAGAGAGGGTGGGTGGTTACGAGCAGTACTTC TRBJ2-7 . TRBV15 15 .
CASSSYSGTSGDEQYF TGTGCCAGCAGCTCCTATTCCGGGACTAGCGGGGACGAGCAGTACTTC TRBJ2-7 TRBD2 TRBV11-3 16 .
CASSSDSYGYTF TGCGCCAGCAGCTCCGATAGCTATGGCTACACCTTC TRBJ1-2 . TRBV5-1 12 .
CASSLLRTSGENEQFF TGTGCCAGTAGTCTCCTTCGGACTAGCGGGGAAAATGAGCAGTTCTTC TRBJ2-1 TRBD2 TRBV19 16 .